This paragraph covers one T cell receptor (beta chain) sequence. Its antigen remains unknown. This specimen belongs to a study of shared clonotypes between healthy human individuals. The study, taken as a whole, reports: Richness estimates generally favored naive over memory subsets. The study drew on few donors, limiting represented genetic and exposure-history diversity.

The table came from immunoSEQ multiplex PCR; TCRdb's copy has only in-frame clones and leaves some out. Found here are some 2,400,000 clones, approximately 96% of them singletons; the top ten hold about 0.13%. Per the germline V gene, CDR1 is MNHNS and CDR2 is SASEGT. The CDR3 consists of 17 residues. V was pared by 1 base and J by 1 base, with 15 bases between. All donors were healthy HIV-negative adults lacking recent acute infections or vaccinations. CD45RA+ naive and CD45RA-negative memory subsets were separated from CD4+ cells. The sequence came from a man between 18 and 29 years old in good health. The rearrangement uses TRBV6-1 and TRBJ2-3; the D is unclear. Sequenced material: naive CD4+ T cells sorted from blood. The sample's subset: CD45RA+ positively selected. CDR3 DNA sequence: TGTGCCAGCAGTGAAGAAGCGCAGCGTGGTGGCACAGATACGCAGTATTTT. It yields the protein CASSEEAQRGGTDTQYF.